This T cell receptor (beta chain) was sequenced in a study of blood T cell repertoires in COVID-19. Study context: PBMCs, B-cell-depleted T cells, or T cells provided the cDNA or gDNA that made up the material.

In the study's own analysis: Amplification with reference gene primers provided the estimates of nucleated cell counts. The protocol was immunoSEQ multiplex PCR, while the TCRdb copy is restricted to in-frame clones and leaves out a portion. For V, J and clone size, that table is used; D and trimming come from the DNA. Of 150,000 to 200,000 clones listed, approximately 73% are singletons. The CDR3 has 15 residues. The germline V gene has CDR1 SGHKS and CDR2 YYEKEE (reference sequence). Deletions cut 4 bases from V and 0 bases from J, with 13 bases between. Across about two dozen US areas, participants ranged in age from 18 to 89 years. Participants had their cohort set by participant-reported clinical history.

The specimen sequenced was PBMCs or T cells enriched from blood (not recorded which). This chain connects TRBV5-5 to TRBJ1-2; no clear D. The receptor's source is a woman aged 45 to 65 with acute COVID-19. Here the CDR3 reads CASSPQQTTNYGYTF. Here the CDR3 DNA reads TGTGCCAGCAGCCCCCAACAGACTACTAACTATGGCTACACCTTC.